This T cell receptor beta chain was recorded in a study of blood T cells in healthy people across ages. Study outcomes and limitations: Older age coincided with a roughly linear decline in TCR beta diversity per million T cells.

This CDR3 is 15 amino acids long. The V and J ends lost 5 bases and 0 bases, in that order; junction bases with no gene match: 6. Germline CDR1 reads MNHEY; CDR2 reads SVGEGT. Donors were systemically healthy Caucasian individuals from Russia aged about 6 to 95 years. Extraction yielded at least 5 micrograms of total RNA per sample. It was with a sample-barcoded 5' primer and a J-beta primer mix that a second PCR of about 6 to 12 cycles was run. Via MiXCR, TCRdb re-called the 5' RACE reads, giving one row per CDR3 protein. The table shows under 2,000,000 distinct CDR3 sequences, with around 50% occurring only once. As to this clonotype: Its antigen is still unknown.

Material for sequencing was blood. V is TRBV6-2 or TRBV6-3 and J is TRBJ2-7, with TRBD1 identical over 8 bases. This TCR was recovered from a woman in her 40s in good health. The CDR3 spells CASSLHGQGSYEQYF. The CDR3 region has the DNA TGTGCCAGCAGTCTCCACGGACAGGGCTCCTACGAGCAGTACTTC.